This record concerns one T cell receptor (beta chain) sequence. The sample belongs to a study of cytomegalovirus exposure and HLA in healthy donors. PCR amplification relied on 60 Vbeta primers (plus 13 Jbeta primers). The data were produced by immunoSEQ multiplex PCR, yet TCRdb's version contains in-frame clones alone and is incomplete. Altogether some 200,000 clones are present, around 78% being singletons, with the ten largest covering around 1.9%. Germline assignment: CDR1 MNHEY and CDR2 SVGAGI. This CDR3 region has 12 residues. V was trimmed by 8 bases and J by 8 bases, leaving 12 bases between them. While unrecorded immune exposures were likely, the donors were nominally healthy when sampled.

This receptor was obtained from a woman younger than 45 in good health and CMV-seropositive. The sample was PBMCs. The rearrangement links TRBV6-5 to TRBJ1-4; D is ambiguous. The CDR3 DNA is TGTGCCAGCGGGGAGGGTGGGGAAAAACTGTTTTTT. It encodes CASGEGGEKLFF.